The 29 T cell receptor beta chains listed next were all sequenced from one sample in a study of T cell repertoires in cytomegalovirus infection. These receptors' antigens are unknown. TCRdb called the reads again in MiXCR, with one record for every CDR3 protein. The sample has around 55,000 distinct CDR3 sequences; over 15% are singletons. The material sequenced was CD8+ T cells from cultured PBMCs, taken from culture after CMV antigen stimulation. The receptor set was obtained from a human donor in good health (CMV status not recorded). Some clones in this sample may be carry-over from other donors' samples.

This clonotype was seen ten or more times. This sequence joins TRBV7-3 and TRBJ2-7, with D perhaps TRBD1 (6 bases). The V gene lost 4 bases and the J gene lost 4 bases, with 11 bases spanning the gap. There are 13 residues in the CDR3. The germline CDR1 and CDR2 sequences are SGHTA and FQGTGA. For the CDR3, the DNA is TGTGCCAGCAGCTCGAAGCAGGGGTACGAGCAGTACTTC. As protein: CASSSKQGYEQYF.

This clonotype was found a few times. The J gene is TRBJ1-1, the V gene TRBV12-3 or TRBV12-4; possibly TRBD1 for D (6 bases). The CDR3 has 14 amino acids. V lost 5 bases to trimming and J lost 3 bases, with 13 bases between them. The CDR3 DNA follows: TGTGCCAGCAGTCTACAGGGAGGGGACACTGAAGCTTTCTTT. Its protein is CASSLQGGDTEAFF.

This clonotype was detected many times. For the CDR3, the DNA is TGTGCCAGTAGTATTAGCAATCAGCCCCAGCATTTT. Translated: CASSISNQPQHF. V is TRBV19 and J is TRBJ1-5, with D uncertain. V dropped 3 bases and J dropped 0 bases, with 0 bases sitting between them. The V gene's germline CDR1 is LNHDA and CDR2 SQIVND (reference sequence). CDR3 length: 12 amino acids.

This clonotype was observed a few times. The gene calls are TRBV19 and TRBJ1-2; D gene unclear. The CDR3 runs to 16 residues. V was pared by 7 bases and J by 6 bases, with 24 bases between. CDR1 and CDR2 (germline): LNHDA, SQIVND (reference sequence). Here the CDR3 reads CASNYGLGDWKDGYTF. CDR3 in DNA: TGTGCCAGTAATTATGGTCTCGGAGATTGGAAGGATGGCTACACCTTC.

The chain joins TRBV5-4 to TRBJ2-1; the D gene is possibly TRBD2 (6 bases). The CDR3 has 12 residues. Germline V gene lookup returns CDR1 SGHNT and CDR2 YYREEE (reference sequence). The germline V and J ends were trimmed by 4 bases and 9 bases, with 11 bases remaining between them. In DNA, the CDR3 is TGTGCCAGCAGCCAGGCTAGCGTTGAGCAGTTCTTC. This gives the protein CASSQASVEQFF.

The chain carries TRBV7-2 and TRBJ2-7; D not certain. Per the germline V gene, CDR1 is SGHTA and CDR2 is FQGNSA. V shed 4 bases and J shed 2 bases, with 12 bases lying between them. The CDR3 consists of 14 residues. CDR3 bases: TGTGCCAGCAGCTACTACCTCAGAACCTACGAGCAGTACTTC. Its protein product is CASSYYLRTYEQYF.

The genes are TRBV20-1 and TRBJ2-7; 7 bases map to TRBD2. The CDR3 length is 15 residues. Germline trimming cut 5 bases from V and 2 bases from J; bases unmatched to any gene: 12. CDR1 and CDR2 (germline): DFQATT, SNEGSKA (reference sequence). In DNA, the CDR3 is TGCAGTGCTGACACTAGCGAGGGAGGTCCCTACGAGCAGTACTTC. This encodes CSADTSEGGPYEQYF.

There are many counts of this clonotype. The chain is built from TRBV7-2 and TRBJ2-7, with D unresolved. Deletions cut 1 base from V and 5 bases from J, with 15 bases between. The length of the CDR3 is 15 residues. CDR1 is SGHTA and CDR2 is FQGNSA in the germline V gene. The DNA of the CDR3 is TGTGCCAGCAGCTTAGGGGGTGTTCCCATCGACGAGCAGTACTTC. Its translation is CASSLGGVPIDEQYF.

The V and J genes are TRBV12-3 or TRBV12-4 and TRBJ2-3; 7 nucleotides agree with TRBD2. This CDR3 has 15 amino acids. With V trimmed by 4 bases and J by 2 bases, 6 bases remained unmatched. The CDR3 sequence is CASSSSGEPTDTQYF. The CDR3 DNA reads as TGTGCCAGCAGTTCCAGCGGGGAGCCCACAGATACGCAGTATTTT.

This clonotype was seen a few times. This chain joins TRBV12-3 or TRBV12-4 and TRBJ2-3, with D perhaps matching TRBD1 or TRBD2 (6 bases each). CDR3 length: 16 amino acids. Trimming left V 6 bases short and J 4 bases short, with 20 bases between. CDR3 coding DNA: TGTGCCAGCAGCCTTCGTTGGCGGGGACACGCAGATACGCAGTATTTT. As protein: CASSLRWRGHADTQYF.

This clonotype showed up many times. V gene TRBV7-2 combines with J gene TRBJ2-1, with 11 bases fitting TRBD2. Germline V gives CDR1 SGHTA, CDR2 FQGNSA. This CDR3 contains 17 residues. V shed 6 bases, J shed 4 bases, and the junction held 11 bases outside the gene matches. CDR3 nucleotides: TGTGCCAGCAGTTCTCCCATGGGACTAGCGGATTACAATGAGCAGTTCTTC. Protein: CASSSPMGLADYNEQFF.

The chain uses TRBV7-3 and TRBJ2-7; a weak D match, TRBD2 (5 bases). From germline, CDR1 is SGHTA and CDR2 FQGTGA. Deletions cut 0 bases from V and 2 bases from J, with 11 bases between. The CDR3 spans 15 residues. CDR3 nucleotides: TGTGCCAGCAGCTTAACCCCTGGGAGTGCCTACGAGCAGTACTTC. It codes for CASSLTPGSAYEQYF.

This clonotype was picked up a small number of times. The chain carries TRBV7-2 and TRBJ2-7, with D perhaps TRBD2 (7 bases). Germline V lookup: CDR1 SGHTA, CDR2 FQGNSA. The CDR3 has 14 amino acids. Trimming removed 3 bases from V and 2 bases from J, with 11 bases in between. CDR3 sequence: CASSLSGGAYEQYF. The CDR3 nucleotides read TGTGCCAGCAGCTTGTCGGGGGGCGCCTACGAGCAGTACTTC.

The rearrangement joins TRBV12-3 or TRBV12-4 to TRBJ1-1; 8 nucleotides align to TRBD1. The V gene end was trimmed by 6 bases and the J gene end by 11 bases; junction bases not matched to a gene: 11. The CDR3 extends over 13 amino acids. The CDR3 sequence is CASRSDRGPEAFF. The CDR3 DNA is TGTGCCAGCAGATCTGACAGGGGCCCGGAGGCTTTCTTT.

There are a few counts of this clonotype. The CDR3 nucleotides read TGCAGTGCCAAGGGGGCGGCGTCCGGCTACACCTTC. It specifies CSAKGAASGYTF. The chain employs TRBV20-1 and TRBJ1-2; 7 bases fit TRBD1. With V trimmed by 6 bases and J by 8 bases, 9 bases remained unmatched. Per the germline V gene, CDR1 is DFQATT and CDR2 is SNEGSKA (reference sequence). The CDR3 runs to 12 residues.

This chain links TRBV19 with TRBJ1-5; tentatively, D is TRBD1 (5 bases). The CDR3 has 12 amino acids. Germline-derived CDR1 and CDR2 are LNHDA and SQIVND (reference sequence). The V end lost 4 bases, the J end lost 7 bases, and 8 bases lay between the germline ends. CDR3 nucleotide sequence: TGTGCCAGTAGTACGACAGCACAGCCCCAGCATTTT. Its protein product is CASSTTAQPQHF.

With respect to this clonotype: At one of its ends the junction is not consistent with the germline gene, which may arise from a read error. Here the CDR3 reads CAGSLLLSGAQETQYF. The CDR3 nucleotides read TGTGCCGGCAGCCTCCTCCTTAGCGGGGCCCAAGAGACCCAGTACTTC. This chain uses TRBV7-8 with TRBJ2-5; 8 positions match TRBD2. This CDR3 spans 16 amino acids. Germline CDR1 is SGHVS and CDR2 is FQNEAQ.

Remarks on this clonotype: One end of the junction is discordant with germline, which a read error may explain. The rearrangement links TRBV7-6 to TRBJ2-1, with D perhaps matching TRBD1 (5 bases). CDR3 length equals 16 residues. Per the germline V gene, CDR1 is SGHVS and CDR2 is FNYEAQ. The CDR3 here is CVSSLGVDSSYNEQFF. The CDR3 nucleotides are TGTGTCAGCAGCTTAGGGGTAGACAGCTCCTACAATGAGCAGTTCTTC.

This chain connects TRBV7-3 to TRBJ2-3; D gene unclear. This CDR3 is built from 11 residues. V was trimmed by 8 bases and J by 8 bases, leaving 11 bases between them. Germline lookup yields CDR1 SGHTA and CDR2 FQGTGA. DNA for the CDR3: TGTGCCAGCGCCCAGGATGCTACGCAGTATTTT. Translation: CASAQDATQYF.

This clonotype showed up many times. The chain recombines TRBV6-5 with TRBJ1-2, with TRBD1 as a possible D gene (6 bases). The CDR3 sequence is 18 residues long. The V and J ends lost 0 bases and 4 bases respectively, with 21 bases between them. In germline, CDR1 is MNHEY, CDR2 SVGAGI. The CDR3 loop is CASSYSGAIIVGGYGYTF. CDR3 coding DNA: TGTGCCAGCAGTTACTCGGGGGCCATTATCGTCGGCGGCTATGGCTACACCTTC.

This clonotype turned up a few times. The genes are TRBV12-3 or TRBV12-4 and TRBJ1-5; TRBD1 agrees at 8 bases. This CDR3 is built from 16 residues. Losses at the gene ends were 5 bases for V and 4 bases for J; bases not matched to a gene: 10. The CDR3 is CASSPMAGGWNQPQHF. CDR3 sequence (DNA): TGTGCCAGCAGTCCCATGGCAGGGGGCTGGAATCAGCCCCAGCATTTT.

J is TRBJ2-3 and V is TRBV7-2; unclear D gene. Germline CDR1 and CDR2: SGHTA and FQGNSA. V dropped 8 bases and J dropped 0 bases, with 12 bases sitting between them. The CDR3 length is 14 residues. The CDR3 bases are TGTGCCAGCTCCCTGATGCAGAGCACAGATACGCAGTATTTT. Protein product: CASSLMQSTDTQYF.

The V call is TRBV28, the J call TRBJ2-5; D not certain. Looked up from germline, CDR1 is MDHEN and CDR2 is SYDVKM. CDR3 length: 18 residues. The germline V and J ends were trimmed by 1 base and 0 bases, with 18 bases remaining between them. The CDR3 spells CASSLYTGYPTDQETQYF. The DNA for the CDR3 is TGTGCCAGCAGTTTATATACCGGGTATCCCACCGACCAAGAGACCCAGTACTTC.

The rearrangement joins TRBV11-1 to TRBJ2-1, with D tentatively TRBD2 (5 bases). The germline V gene encodes CDR1 SGHAT and CDR2 FQDESV (reference sequence). The CDR3 is 16 residues long. V was clipped by 2 bases and J by 0 bases, with 11 bases between them. CDR3 region: CASSLTRRSSYNEQFF. CDR3 coding DNA: TGTGCCAGCAGCTTAACTAGGAGGAGCTCCTACAATGAGCAGTTCTTC.

This sequence joins TRBV14 and TRBJ1-2; a possible D gene is TRBD1 (5 bases). The length of the CDR3 is 15 residues. V lost 1 base and J 0 bases, leaving 9 bases between the germline ends. Germline CDR1 reads SGHDN; CDR2 reads FVKESK. The CDR3 DNA reads TGTGCCAGCAGCCAAGCTTTAGGGGCTAACTATGGCTACACCTTC. This sequence encodes CASSQALGANYGYTF.

This clonotype was counted only a few times. The V and J genes are TRBV7-2 and TRBJ2-3, with 7 bases lining up with TRBD1. The CDR3 consists of 15 residues. The V gene's germline CDR1 is SGHTA and CDR2 FQGNSA. Trimming cost V 4 bases and J 0 bases; bases outside gene matches: 4. As DNA, the CDR3 is TGTGCCAGCAGCTACAGGGGATATAGCACAGATACGCAGTATTTT. Translating gives CASSYRGYSTDTQYF.

This clonotype was counted a few times. The chain recombines TRBV7-2 with TRBJ2-7; weak D call: TRBD2 (5 bases). Per germline, CDR1 SGHTA and CDR2 FQGNSA. V dropped 5 bases and J dropped 7 bases, with 12 bases sitting between them. The CDR3 extends over 12 amino acids. The chain's CDR3 is CASSPSRGEQYF. The CDR3, as DNA: TGTGCCAGCAGCCCAAGTAGAGGGGAGCAGTACTTC.

Turning to this clonotype: A much larger clone sits a single nucleotide away, making a read error possible. The V and J genes are TRBV4-1 and TRBJ1-2; D is unresolved. The CDR3 is 15 amino acids. CDR1 MGHRA and CDR2 YSYEKL come from the germline V gene. The V end lost 4 bases, the J end lost 2 bases, and 14 bases lay between the germline ends. CDR3: CASSLHGRPNYGYTF. The CDR3 DNA is TGCGCCAGCAGCCTGCATGGACGGCCGAACTATGGCTACACCTTC.

The V call is TRBV7-6, the J call TRBJ2-2; 13 nucleotides agree with TRBD2. The CDR3 totals 17 residues. V shed 5 bases, J shed 6 bases, and the junction held 9 bases outside the gene matches. CDR1 and CDR2 (germline): SGHVS, FNYEAQ. Here the CDR3 reads CASSLWTGLAGAGELFF. CDR3 bases: TGTGCCAGCAGCCTATGGACAGGACTAGCGGGGGCCGGGGAGCTGTTTTTT.